A few counts support the clone carrying this T cell receptor beta chain. Antigen specificity is unknown. About 5 patients' sorted CD4+ cells yielded CD25+CD127- cells. As part of sample collection, lesional scalp punch biopsies and peripheral blood were taken from alopecia areata patients. Sorting separated CD4+ and CD8+ T cells out of PBMCs. This entry comes from a study of CD8+ T cells in alopecia areata. Study-level points and caveats: Scalp lesions, especially in alopecia totalis/universalis, had higher clonality than normal scalp. Patients shared TCRs less clearly than mice did, possibly owing to HLA.

Extracted RNA was reverse transcribed, and the resulting cDNA served as sequencing template. Using immunoSEQ multiplex PCR, the repertoire was profiled, and TCRdb retains in-frame clones only, with some absent. Of about 37,000 clones in the sample, around half are singletons; the top ten hold roughly 1.8%. Per germline, CDR1 SEHNR and CDR2 FQNEAQ (reference sequence). With 4 bases removed from V and 4 bases from J, the gap between germline ends came to 13 bases. The CDR3 has 14 amino acids. The sequenced material came from CD4+ Tregs sorted from blood. The J gene is TRBJ1-2, the V gene TRBV7-9; D remains unclear. The clonotype originates from a human donor with alopecia areata. The CDR3 nucleotides are TGTGCCAGCAGCTCCGGGAGGTATGCCTATGGCTACACCTTC. As protein: CASSSGRYAYGYTF.